These 21 T cell receptor beta chains were all obtained from the same sample, sequenced in a study of blood T cells in healthy people across ages. Next came a second PCR, run for 7 to 11 cycles, which used a sample-barcoded 5' primer along with a J-beta primer mix. TCRdb used MiXCR to reprocess the 5' RACE reads, holding one entry per CDR3 protein. The sample yields some 940,000 distinct CDR3 sequences, about 27% seen once. The same sample was also used in a study of T cells of mothers and their children.

The material sequenced was blood. The receptors were gathered from a woman in her thirties or forties in good health.

This clonotype was detected a few times. The chain employs TRBV20-1 and TRBJ2-3; D is uncertain. In germline, CDR1 is DFQATT, CDR2 SNEGSKA (reference sequence). The CDR3 consists of 11 residues. V was cut by 5 bases and J by 4 bases, with 7 bases left in between. The CDR3 DNA sequence: TGCAGTGCTCCGGCCCCAGATACGCAGTATTTT. Protein: CSAPAPDTQYF.

Only a few counts were recorded for this clonotype. The chain employs TRBV25-1 and TRBJ2-7; TRBD2 is a possible D gene (6 bases). V lost 1 base to trimming and J lost 2 bases, with 12 bases between them. The CDR3 length is 15 residues. Germline CDR1 and CDR2: MGHDK and SYGVNS. CDR3: CASSESGVLAYEQYF. CDR3 in DNA: TGTGCCAGCAGTGAATCGGGGGTCCTAGCCTACGAGCAGTACTTC.

This clonotype occurred many times. This chain joins TRBV29-1 and TRBJ2-5, with 8 positions matching TRBD1. V lost 6 bases to trimming and J lost 0 bases; unmatched junction nucleotides: 3. The CDR3 totals 13 residues. The germline V gene has CDR1 SQVTM and CDR2 ANQGSEA. This CDR3 is CSVDRVNQETQYF. The CDR3 bases are TGCAGCGTGGACAGGGTCAACCAAGAGACCCAGTACTTC.

This clonotype was picked up a small number of times. V gene TRBV7-9 combines with J gene TRBJ2-1; 12 positions agree with TRBD1. V lost 4 bases to trimming and J lost 2 bases; unmatched junction nucleotides: 9. Germline CDR1 and CDR2: SEHNR and FQNEAQ (reference sequence). The CDR3 spans 18 residues. The chain's CDR3 is CASSSTPGTGGPYNEQFF. The CDR3 nucleotides read TGTGCCAGCAGCTCGACCCCCGGGACAGGGGGCCCCTACAATGAGCAGTTCTTC.

The V call is TRBV20-1, the J call TRBJ1-2; possible D gene TRBD1, 5 bases. Germline V CDR1 and CDR2: DFQATT, SNEGSKA (reference sequence). The CDR3 is made up of 14 amino acids. V was cut by 2 bases and J by 8 bases, with 18 bases left in between. The CDR3 region is CSARPGTPTEGYTF. As DNA, the CDR3 is TGCAGTGCTAGACCCGGGACCCCCACAGAGGGCTACACCTTC.

This clonotype was seen at least ten times. J is TRBJ2-7 and V is TRBV20-1; D ambiguous. In germline, CDR1 is DFQATT, CDR2 SNEGSKA (reference sequence). This CDR3 has 12 residues. Trimming took off 3 bases at V and 2 bases at J, with 8 bases between the two ends. The CDR3 sequence: CSASHRTYEQYF. CDR3 coding DNA: TGCAGTGCTAGTCATCGGACCTACGAGCAGTACTTC.

The V gene is TRBV12-3 or TRBV12-4, the J gene TRBJ1-2, with TRBD1 matching over 12 bases. With V trimmed by 5 bases and J by 7 bases, 8 bases remained unmatched. The CDR3 extends over 15 amino acids. The CDR3 DNA reads as TGTGCCAGCAGTGATCCGGGACAGGGGGCAGGTGGCTACACCTTC. Protein sequence: CASSDPGQGAGGYTF.

Ten or more counts support this clonotype. This rearrangement joins TRBV5-5 to TRBJ2-3; TRBD2 might be the D (6 bases). Trimming took off 3 bases at V and 3 bases at J, with 14 bases between the two ends. The CDR3 consists of 15 residues. Germline loops: CDR1 SGHKS, CDR2 YYEKEE (reference sequence). The CDR3 DNA is TGTGCCAGCAGCTCCGGGCACCGGGGGACAGATACGCAGTATTTT. This encodes CASSSGHRGTDTQYF.

The chain is built from TRBV20-1 and TRBJ1-4; 9 nucleotides align to TRBD1. The V and J ends lost 4 bases and 10 bases, in that order; junction bases with no gene match: 7. Germline values: CDR1 DFQATT, CDR2 SNEGSKA (reference sequence). The CDR3 length is 13 residues. CDR3 in DNA: TGCAGTGCTATTACAGGGGGCAGTGGAAAACTGTTTTTT. Its protein is CSAITGGSGKLFF.

In its sample, this clonotype was seen a few times. The V call is TRBV27, the J call TRBJ2-7; maybe TRBD2 (5 bases). The CDR3 runs 14 residues. CDR1 is MNHEY and CDR2 is SMNVEV in the germline V gene (reference sequence). V lost 5 bases, J lost 7 bases, and 18 bases lay in between. The CDR3 region has the DNA TGTGCCAGCAGTATCCGGGGTCGGTCGTGGGAGCAGTACTTC. Translated: CASSIRGRSWEQYF.

This chain connects TRBV5-5 to TRBJ2-7, with D possibly matching TRBD2 (6 bases). Looked up from germline, CDR1 is SGHKS and CDR2 is YYEKEE (reference sequence). V was shortened by 4 bases and J by 6 bases, with 17 bases between the two germline ends. The CDR3 is 14 amino acids. CDR3 sequence: CASSTQGTDLEQYF. The CDR3, as DNA: TGTGCCAGCAGCACTCAAGGGACTGACCTCGAGCAGTACTTC.

This clonotype was observed at least ten times. The chain uses TRBV27 and TRBJ2-1; 8 nucleotides agree with TRBD2. The CDR3 contains 14 residues. V shed 4 bases and J 9 bases; nucleotides not matched to a gene: 8. CDR1 and CDR2 from the germline V gene are MNHEY and SMNVEV (reference sequence). The CDR3 loop reads CASSYPSGGGEQFF. CDR3 DNA sequence: TGTGCCAGCAGTTACCCGAGCGGGGGCGGTGAGCAGTTCTTC.

To note about this clonotype: A much larger clonotype is one base distant, so this may be a read error. This chain joins TRBV20-1 and TRBJ2-3; a weak D match, TRBD2 (5 bases). The CDR3 totals 13 residues. V lost 5 bases, J lost 13 bases, and 22 bases lay in between. Germline V gives CDR1 DFQATT, CDR2 SNEGSKA (reference sequence). The CDR3 coding sequence is TGCAGTGCTCCTAGCTTTCGTAGTGTGGCGGAGTATTTT. Encoded protein: CSAPSFRSVAEYF.

This clonotype was observed many times. The chain couples TRBV15 to TRBJ2-7, with 8 bases aligning to TRBD1. From germline, CDR1 is LNHNV and CDR2 YYDKDF (reference sequence). V was clipped by 1 base and J by 3 bases; unmatched bases: 5. The CDR3 totals 15 residues. CDR3 amino acids: CATSRGDRSGYEQYF. The CDR3 DNA reads as TGTGCCACCAGCAGAGGGGACAGGTCAGGCTACGAGCAGTACTTC.

This clonotype was counted a few times. The chain links TRBV7-9 to TRBJ1-6, with D unclear. Between the trimmed V and J ends, which lost 4 bases and 0 bases, there was a span of 7 bases. The CDR3 runs 15 residues. CDR1 is SEHNR, CDR2 FQNEAQ, per germline (reference sequence). The CDR3 bases are TGTGCCAGCAGCTCCCAGAGCTCCTATAATTCACCCCTCCACTTT. It specifies CASSSQSSYNSPLHF.

This clonotype has a handful of counts. The chain uses TRBV30 and TRBJ1-2; 9 nucleotides align to TRBD1. J lost 4 bases, V lost 3 bases, and 9 bases had no gene match. CDR3 length equals 15 residues. The V gene's germline CDR1 is GTSNPN and CDR2 SVGIG (reference sequence). CDR3 sequence reads: CAWSITGGAAYGYTF. CDR3 in DNA: TGTGCCTGGAGCATTACAGGGGGCGCTGCCTATGGCTACACCTTC.

The rearrangement joins TRBV3-1 to TRBJ1-1, with a tentative D call TRBD1 (6 bases). Germline V gene data show CDR1 as LGHDT and CDR2 as YNNKEL (reference sequence). The CDR3 totals 13 residues. The V gene lost 6 bases and the J gene lost 4 bases, with 12 bases spanning the gap. The CDR3 reads CASRRRQVTEAFF. The CDR3 coding sequence is TGTGCCAGCAGACGCCGACAGGTCACTGAAGCTTTCTTT.

Concerning this clonotype: At one end the junction does not follow the germline gene, possibly because of a read error. V is TRBV2 and J is TRBJ1-5; D call uncertain. Germline V CDR1 and CDR2: SNHLY, FYNNEI. The CDR3 loop spans 14 amino acids. The CDR3, as DNA: TGTGTCAGCAGAGATGGCAGAAGGGAACAGCCCCAGCATTTT. As protein: CVSRDGRREQPQHF.

Concerning this clonotype: One end of the junction varies from germline; a read error may be responsible. V usage is TRBV6-5 and J usage is TRBJ2-2; D possibly corresponds to TRBD2 (6 bases). Germline V gene lookup returns CDR1 MNHEY and CDR2 SVGAGI. This CDR3 comprises 15 residues. Here the CDR3 reads CASSLGTSYTGGLFF. In DNA form, the CDR3 reads TGTGCCAGCAGTTTGGGTACTAGTTACACCGGGGGGCTGTTTTTT.

This clonotype was observed many times. The V call is TRBV6-5, the J call TRBJ2-7; D is ambiguous. The germline CDR1 and CDR2 sequences are MNHEY and SVGAGI. This CDR3 contains 14 residues. Trimming shortened V by 3 bases and J by 0 bases, and 9 bases separated the two germline ends. CDR3 protein: CASSYLGNSYEQYF. The CDR3 DNA reads TGTGCCAGCAGTTATTTGGGAAACTCCTACGAGCAGTACTTC.

This clonotype was counted ten times or more. CDR3 protein: CASSPGTGSFYEQYF. As DNA, the CDR3 is TGTGCCAGCTCACCCGGGACAGGGTCCTTCTACGAGCAGTACTTC. The rearrangement links TRBV18 to TRBJ2-7; 9 bases line up with TRBD1. This CDR3 is built from 15 residues. Trimming at V came to 3 bases and at J to 3 bases, leaving 6 bases not matched to a gene. Germline CDR1 reads KGHSH; CDR2 reads LQKENI.